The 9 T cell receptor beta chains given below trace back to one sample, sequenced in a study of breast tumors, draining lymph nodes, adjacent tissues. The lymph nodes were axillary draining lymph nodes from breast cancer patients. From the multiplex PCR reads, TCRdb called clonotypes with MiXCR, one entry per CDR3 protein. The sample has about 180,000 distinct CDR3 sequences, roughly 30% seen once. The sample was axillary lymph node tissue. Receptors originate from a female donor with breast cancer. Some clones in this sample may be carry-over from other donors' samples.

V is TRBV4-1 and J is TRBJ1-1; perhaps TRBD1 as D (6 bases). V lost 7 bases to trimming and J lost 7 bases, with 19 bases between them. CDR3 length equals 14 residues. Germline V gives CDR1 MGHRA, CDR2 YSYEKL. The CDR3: CASMAGGGYNEAFF. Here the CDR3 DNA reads TGCGCCAGCATGGCGGGAGGGGGGTACAATGAAGCTTTCTTT.

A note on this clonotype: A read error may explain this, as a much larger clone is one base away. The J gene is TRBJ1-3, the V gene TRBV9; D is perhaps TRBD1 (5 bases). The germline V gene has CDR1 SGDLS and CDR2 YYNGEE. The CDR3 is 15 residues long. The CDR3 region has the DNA TGTGCCAGCAGCGTAGGAGACAGCTCTGGAAACACCACATATTTT. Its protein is CASSVGDSSGNTTYF.

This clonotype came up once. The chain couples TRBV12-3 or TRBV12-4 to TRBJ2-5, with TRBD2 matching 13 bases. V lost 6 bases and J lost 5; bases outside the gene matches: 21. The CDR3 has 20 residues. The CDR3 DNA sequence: TGTGCCAGCAGCCCAGATGGTAGGGGAACTAGCGGGGGGGCCGGGGAGACCCAGTACTTC. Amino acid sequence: CASSPDGRGTSGGAGETQYF.

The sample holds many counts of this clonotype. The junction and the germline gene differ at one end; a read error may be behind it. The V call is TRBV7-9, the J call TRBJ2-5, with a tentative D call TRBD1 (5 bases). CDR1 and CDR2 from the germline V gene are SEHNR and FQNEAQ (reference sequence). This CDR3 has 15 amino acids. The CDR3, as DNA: TGTGCTAGCAGCTTATCAGTGGACAACCAAGAGACCCAGTACTTC. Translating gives CASSLSVDNQETQYF.

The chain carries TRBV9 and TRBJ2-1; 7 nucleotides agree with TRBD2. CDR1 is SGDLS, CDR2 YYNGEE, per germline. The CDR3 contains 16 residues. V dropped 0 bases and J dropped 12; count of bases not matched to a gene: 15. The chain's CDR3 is CASSVEVGGITDTQFF. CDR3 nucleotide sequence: TGTGCCAGCAGCGTAGAAGTGGGAGGGATCACAGATACGCAGTTCTTC.

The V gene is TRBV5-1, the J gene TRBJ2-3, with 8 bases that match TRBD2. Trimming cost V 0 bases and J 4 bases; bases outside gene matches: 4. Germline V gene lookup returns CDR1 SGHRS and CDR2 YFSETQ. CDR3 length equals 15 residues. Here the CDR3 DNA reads TGCGCCAGCAGCTTGGACGGGCGGGGGGCAGATACGCAGTATTTT. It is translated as CASSLDGRGADTQYF.

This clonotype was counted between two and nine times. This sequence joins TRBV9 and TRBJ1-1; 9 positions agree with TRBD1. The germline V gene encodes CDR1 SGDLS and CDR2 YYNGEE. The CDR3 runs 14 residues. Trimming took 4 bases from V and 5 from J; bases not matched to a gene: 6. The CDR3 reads CASSTGQGRTEAFF. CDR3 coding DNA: TGTGCCAGCAGCACGGGACAGGGAAGGACTGAAGCTTTCTTT.

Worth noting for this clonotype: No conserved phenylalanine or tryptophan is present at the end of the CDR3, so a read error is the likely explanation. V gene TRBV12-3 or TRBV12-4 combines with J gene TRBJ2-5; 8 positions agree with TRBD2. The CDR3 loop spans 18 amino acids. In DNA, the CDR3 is TGTGCTAGTGGTTCCTCATATGGGGCGGGAGGTTACCAAGAGACCCAGTACTTA. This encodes CASGSSYGAGGYQETQYL.

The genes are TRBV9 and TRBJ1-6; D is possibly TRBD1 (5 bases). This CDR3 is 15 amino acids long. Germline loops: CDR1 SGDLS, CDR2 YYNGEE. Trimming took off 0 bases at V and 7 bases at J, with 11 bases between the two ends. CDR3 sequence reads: CASSVGGSENSPLHF. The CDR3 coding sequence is TGTGCCAGCAGCGTAGGGGGGTCAGAGAATTCACCCCTCCACTTT.